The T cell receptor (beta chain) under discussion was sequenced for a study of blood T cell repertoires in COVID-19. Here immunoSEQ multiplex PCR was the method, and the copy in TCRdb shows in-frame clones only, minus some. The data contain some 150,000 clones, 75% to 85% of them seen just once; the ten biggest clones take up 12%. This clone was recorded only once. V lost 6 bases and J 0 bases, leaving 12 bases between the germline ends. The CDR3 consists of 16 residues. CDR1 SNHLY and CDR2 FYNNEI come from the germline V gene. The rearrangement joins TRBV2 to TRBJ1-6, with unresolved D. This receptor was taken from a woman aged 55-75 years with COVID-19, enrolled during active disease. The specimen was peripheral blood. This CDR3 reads CASRELPNSYNSPLHF. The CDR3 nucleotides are TGTGCCAGCAGGGAGTTACCGAACTCCTATAATTCACCCCTCCACTTT.